Presented here are 2 T cell receptor beta chains from one specimen sequenced in a study of blood T cell repertoires in COVID-19. The table came from immunoSEQ multiplex PCR; TCRdb's copy has only in-frame clones and leaves some out. The table records around 8,000 clones, about 82% of them present only once. Sequenced material: peripheral blood. The receptor set was obtained from a woman aged 60-75 years with active COVID-19.

The chain joins TRBV27 to TRBJ1-2; the D gene is possibly TRBD1 (5 bases). The CDR3 is 14 amino acids. With 0 bases removed from V and 4 bases from J, the gap between germline ends came to 9 bases. Germline V gene sequence: CDR1 MNHEY, CDR2 SMNVEV (reference sequence). CDR3 sequence: CASSLSGQGYGYTF. The CDR3 bases are TGTGCCAGCAGTTTATCAGGGCAGGGCTATGGCTACACCTTC.

This chain joins TRBV5-6 and TRBJ2-7; D may be TRBD1 (5 bases). The CDR3 sequence is 15 residues long. Trimming shortened V by 1 base and J by 6 bases, and 17 bases separated the two germline ends. Germline CDR1 and CDR2: SGHDT and YYEEEE. The CDR3 region is CASSLRTTGRSEQYF. The DNA for the CDR3 is TGTGCCAGCAGCTTGAGAACCACAGGTCGCTCCGAGCAGTACTTC.